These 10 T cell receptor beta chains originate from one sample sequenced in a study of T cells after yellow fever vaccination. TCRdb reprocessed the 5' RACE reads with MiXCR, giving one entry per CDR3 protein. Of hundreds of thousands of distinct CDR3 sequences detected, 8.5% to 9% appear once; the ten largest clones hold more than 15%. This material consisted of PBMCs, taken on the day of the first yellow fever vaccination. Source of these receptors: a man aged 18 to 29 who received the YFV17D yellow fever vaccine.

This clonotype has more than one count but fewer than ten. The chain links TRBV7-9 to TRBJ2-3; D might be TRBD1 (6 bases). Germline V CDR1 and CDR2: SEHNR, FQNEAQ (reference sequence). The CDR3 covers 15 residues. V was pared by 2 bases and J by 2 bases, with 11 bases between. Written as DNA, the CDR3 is TGTGCCAGCAGCTTATACCAGGGGTTCACAGATACGCAGTATTTT. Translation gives CASSLYQGFTDTQYF.

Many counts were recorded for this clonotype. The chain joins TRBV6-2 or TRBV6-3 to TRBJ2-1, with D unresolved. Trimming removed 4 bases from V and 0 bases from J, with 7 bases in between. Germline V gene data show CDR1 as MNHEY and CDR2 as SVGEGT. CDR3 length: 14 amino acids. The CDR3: CASSFRRSYNEQFF. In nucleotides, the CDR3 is TGTGCCAGCAGTTTCCGTCGCTCCTACAATGAGCAGTTCTTC.

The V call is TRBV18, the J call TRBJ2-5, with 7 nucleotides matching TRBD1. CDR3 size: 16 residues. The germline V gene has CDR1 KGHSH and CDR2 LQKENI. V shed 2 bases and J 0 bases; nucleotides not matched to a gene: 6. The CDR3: CASSPGRGGHQETQYF. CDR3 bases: TGTGCCAGCTCACCAGGGAGAGGGGGCCACCAAGAGACCCAGTACTTC.

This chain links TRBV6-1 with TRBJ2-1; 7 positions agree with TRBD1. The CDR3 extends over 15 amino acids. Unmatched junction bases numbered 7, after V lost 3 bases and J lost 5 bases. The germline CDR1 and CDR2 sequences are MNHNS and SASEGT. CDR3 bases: TGTGCCAGCAGTGAGTTGACAGGGTTGCACAATGAGCAGTTCTTC. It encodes CASSELTGLHNEQFF.

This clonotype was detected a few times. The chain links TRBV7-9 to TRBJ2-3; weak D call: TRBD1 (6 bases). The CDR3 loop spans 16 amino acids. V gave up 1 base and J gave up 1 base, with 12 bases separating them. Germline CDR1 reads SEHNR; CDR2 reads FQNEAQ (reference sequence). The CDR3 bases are TGTGCCAGCAGCTTAGTTATGGCAGGGGGCACAGATACGCAGTATTTT. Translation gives CASSLVMAGGTDTQYF.

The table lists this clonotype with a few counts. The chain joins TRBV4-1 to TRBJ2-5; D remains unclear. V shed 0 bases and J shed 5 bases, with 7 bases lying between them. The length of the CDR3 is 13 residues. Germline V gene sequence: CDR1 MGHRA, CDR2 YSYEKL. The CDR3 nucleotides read TGCGCCAGCAGCCAAGATACTCGGGAGACCCAGTACTTC. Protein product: CASSQDTRETQYF.

The CDR3 sequence is CASSHSLNTQYF. CDR3 nucleotides: TGTGCCAGCAGCCACTCCTTGAATACGCAGTATTTT. J is TRBJ2-3 and V is TRBV3-1, with no clear D. The CDR3 totals 12 residues. Trimming removed 3 bases from V and 7 bases from J, with 8 bases in between. CDR1 and CDR2 (germline): LGHDT, YNNKEL (reference sequence).

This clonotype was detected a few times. CDR3 sequence reads: CSAREGTGAGNTIYF. The CDR3 DNA reads TGCAGTGCTAGGGAAGGTACAGGGGCAGGAAACACCATATATTTT. This sequence joins TRBV20-1 and TRBJ1-3, with TRBD1 matching over 7 bases. Trimming cost V 3 bases and J 4 bases; bases outside gene matches: 9. Per germline, CDR1 DFQATT and CDR2 SNEGSKA (reference sequence). This CDR3 is built from 15 residues.

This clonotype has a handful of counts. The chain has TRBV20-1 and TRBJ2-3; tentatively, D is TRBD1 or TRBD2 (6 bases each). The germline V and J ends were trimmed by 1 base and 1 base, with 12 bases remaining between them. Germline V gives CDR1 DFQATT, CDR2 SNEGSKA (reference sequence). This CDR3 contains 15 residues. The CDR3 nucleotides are TGCAGTGCTAGAGTAGGAGGGGGGCGCACAGATACGCAGTATTTT. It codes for CSARVGGGRTDTQYF.

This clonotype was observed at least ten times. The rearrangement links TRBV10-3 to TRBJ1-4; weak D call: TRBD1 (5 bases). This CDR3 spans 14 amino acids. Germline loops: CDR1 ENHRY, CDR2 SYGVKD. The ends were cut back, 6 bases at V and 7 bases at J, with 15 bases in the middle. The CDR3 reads CAIRPGGESEKLFF. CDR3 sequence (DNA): TGTGCCATCAGGCCCGGGGGGGAGAGTGAAAAACTGTTTTTT.